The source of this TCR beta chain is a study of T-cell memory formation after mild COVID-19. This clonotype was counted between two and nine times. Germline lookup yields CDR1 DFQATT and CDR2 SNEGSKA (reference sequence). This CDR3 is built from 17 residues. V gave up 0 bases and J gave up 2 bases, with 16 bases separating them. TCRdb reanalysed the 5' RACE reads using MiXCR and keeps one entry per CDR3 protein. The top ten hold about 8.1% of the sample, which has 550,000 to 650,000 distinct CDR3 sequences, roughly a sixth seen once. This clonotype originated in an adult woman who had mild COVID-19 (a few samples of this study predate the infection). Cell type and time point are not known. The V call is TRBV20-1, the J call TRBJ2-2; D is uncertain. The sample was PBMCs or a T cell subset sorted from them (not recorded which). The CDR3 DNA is TGCAGTGCTAGAGATCTCAGGAATGGGATAAACACCGGGGAGCTGTTTTTT. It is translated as CSARDLRNGINTGELFF.